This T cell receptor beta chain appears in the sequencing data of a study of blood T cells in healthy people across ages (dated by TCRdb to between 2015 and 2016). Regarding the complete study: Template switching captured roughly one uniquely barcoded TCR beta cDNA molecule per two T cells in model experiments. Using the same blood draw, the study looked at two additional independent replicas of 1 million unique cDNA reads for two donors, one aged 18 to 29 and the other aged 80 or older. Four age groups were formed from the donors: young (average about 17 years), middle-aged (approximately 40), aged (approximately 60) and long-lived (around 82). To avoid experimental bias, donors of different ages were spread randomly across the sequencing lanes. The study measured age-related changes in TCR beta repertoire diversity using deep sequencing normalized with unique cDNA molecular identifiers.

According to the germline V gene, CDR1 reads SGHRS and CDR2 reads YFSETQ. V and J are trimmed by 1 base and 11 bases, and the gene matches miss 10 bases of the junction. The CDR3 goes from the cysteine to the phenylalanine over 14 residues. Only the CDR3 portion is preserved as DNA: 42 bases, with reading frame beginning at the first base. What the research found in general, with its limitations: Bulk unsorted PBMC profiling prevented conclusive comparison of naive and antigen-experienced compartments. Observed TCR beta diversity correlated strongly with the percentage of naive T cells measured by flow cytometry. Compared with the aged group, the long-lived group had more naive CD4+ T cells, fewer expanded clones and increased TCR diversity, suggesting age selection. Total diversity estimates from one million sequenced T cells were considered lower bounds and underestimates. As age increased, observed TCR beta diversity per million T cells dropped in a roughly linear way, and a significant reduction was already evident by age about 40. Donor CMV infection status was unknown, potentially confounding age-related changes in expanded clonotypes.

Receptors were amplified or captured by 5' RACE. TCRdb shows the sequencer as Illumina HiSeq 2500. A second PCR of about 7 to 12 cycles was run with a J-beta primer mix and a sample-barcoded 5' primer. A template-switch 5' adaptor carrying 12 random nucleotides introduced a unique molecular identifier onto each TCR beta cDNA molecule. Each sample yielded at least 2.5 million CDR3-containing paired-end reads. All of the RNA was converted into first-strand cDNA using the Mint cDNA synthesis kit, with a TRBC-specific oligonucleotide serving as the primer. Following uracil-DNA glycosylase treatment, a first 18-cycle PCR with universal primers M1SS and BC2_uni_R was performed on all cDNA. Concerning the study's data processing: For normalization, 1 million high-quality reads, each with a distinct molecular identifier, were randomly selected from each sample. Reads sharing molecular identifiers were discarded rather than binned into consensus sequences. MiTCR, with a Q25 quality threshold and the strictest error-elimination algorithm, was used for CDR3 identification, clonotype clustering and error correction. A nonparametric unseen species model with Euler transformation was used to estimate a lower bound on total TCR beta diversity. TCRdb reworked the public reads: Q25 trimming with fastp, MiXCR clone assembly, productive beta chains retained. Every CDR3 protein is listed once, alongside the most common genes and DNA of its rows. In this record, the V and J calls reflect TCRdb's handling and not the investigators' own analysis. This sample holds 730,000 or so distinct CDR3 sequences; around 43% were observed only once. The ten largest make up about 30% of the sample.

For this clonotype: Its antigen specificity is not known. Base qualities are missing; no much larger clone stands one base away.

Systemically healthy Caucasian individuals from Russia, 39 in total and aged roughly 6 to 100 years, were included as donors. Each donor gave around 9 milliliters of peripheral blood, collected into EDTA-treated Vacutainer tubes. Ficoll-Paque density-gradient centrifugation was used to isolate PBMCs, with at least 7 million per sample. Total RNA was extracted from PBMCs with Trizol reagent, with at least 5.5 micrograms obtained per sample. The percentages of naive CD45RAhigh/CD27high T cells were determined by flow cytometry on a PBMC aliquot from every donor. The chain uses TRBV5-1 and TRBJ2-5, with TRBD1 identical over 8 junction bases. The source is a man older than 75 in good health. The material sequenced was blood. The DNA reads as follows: TGCGCCAGCAGCTTGCAGGGGGCTTTGTACAAGCAGTACTTC. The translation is CASSLQGALYKQYF.